These 25 T cell receptor beta chains share one sample of origin, sequenced in a study of blood T cell repertoires in COVID-19. Sequenced by immunoSEQ multiplex PCR; TCRdb stores in-frame clones only, minus some. The sample holds about 250,000 clones, almost 85% seen once. Sequences were obtained from PBMCs or T cells enriched from blood (not recorded which). The receptor set was obtained from a woman between 50 and 59 years old with acute COVID-19.

Only one count was recorded for this clone. This chain joins TRBV10-2 and TRBJ1-1; 7 positions agree with TRBD1. CDR3 length: 13 amino acids. Trimming cost V 5 bases and J 8 bases; bases outside gene matches: 8. Per the germline V gene, CDR1 is WSHSY and CDR2 is SAAADI. This CDR3 reads CASSQTGAYEAFF. As DNA, the CDR3 is TGCGCCAGCAGTCAAACAGGGGCTTACGAAGCTTTCTTT.

This clone was observed once. This same CDR3 is encoded by further DNA sequences in the sample. The J gene is TRBJ1-5, the V gene TRBV19; 11 bases fit TRBD1. Trimming removed 4 bases from V and 6 bases from J; junction bases left unmatched: 5. CDR3 length equals 15 residues. The germline CDR1 and CDR2 sequences are LNHDA and SQIVND (reference sequence). The CDR3 protein is CASSTGTGGGQPQHF. The CDR3, as DNA: TGTGCCAGTAGTACCGGGACAGGGGGTGGTCAGCCCCAGCATTTT.

The CDR3 nucleotides read TGTGCCAGCACGCCTAGCGGGGGGGCCAATGAGCAGTTCTTC. This sequence encodes CASTPSGGANEQFF. The J gene is TRBJ2-1, the V gene TRBV9, with 12 bases aligning to TRBD2. CDR1 is SGDLS, CDR2 YYNGEE, per germline. The CDR3 has 14 amino acids. J gave up 6 bases and V 6 bases, and 4 bases lay outside the gene matches. The full variable domain, its missing parts supplied by reference TRBV9 and TRBJ2-1, is DSGVTQTPKHLITATGQRVTLRCSPRSGDLSVYWYQQSLDQGLQFLIQYYNGEERAKGNILERFSAQQFPDLHSELNLSSLELGDSALYFCASTPSGGANEQFFGPGTRLTVL.

CDR3 protein: CASRDRVPGANVLTF. The CDR3 nucleotides read TGTGCCAGCAGAGACAGGGTACCTGGGGCCAACGTCCTGACTTTC. The chain links TRBV6-5 to TRBJ2-6, with 7 nucleotides matching TRBD1. With V trimmed by 6 bases and J by 2 bases, 4 bases remained unmatched. The germline V gene encodes CDR1 MNHEY and CDR2 SVGAGI. The CDR3 covers 15 residues.

This rearrangement joins TRBV19 to TRBJ1-6; TRBD1 is a possible D gene (6 bases). Germline V lookup: CDR1 LNHDA, CDR2 SQIVND (reference sequence). Trimming shortened V by 7 bases and J by 1 base, and 8 bases separated the two germline ends. CDR3 length: 14 amino acids. CDR3 region: CASNQGSYNSPLHF. DNA of the CDR3: TGTGCCAGTAACCAGGGGTCCTATAATTCACCCCTCCACTTT.

V gene TRBV30 combines with J gene TRBJ1-1; the D is unclear. Per the germline V gene, CDR1 is GTSNPN and CDR2 is SVGIG (reference sequence). The CDR3 covers 12 residues. CDR3 protein: CALAWANTEAFF. In DNA form, the CDR3 reads TGTGCGCTGGCTTGGGCGAACACTGAAGCTTTCTTT.

The chain is built from TRBV7-7 and TRBJ2-1, with 12 bases that match TRBD2. The CDR3 is made up of 16 amino acids. The V and J ends lost 5 bases and 10 bases, in that order; junction bases with no gene match: 12. Germline-derived CDR1 and CDR2 are SSHAT and FNYEAQ (reference sequence). In DNA form, the CDR3 reads TGTGCCAGCAGCCCATTACTAGCGGGGGGCCAGACGGAGCAGTTCTTC. This translates into CASSPLLAGGQTEQFF. Full variable domain (missing parts from reference TRBV7-7 and TRBJ2-1): GAGVSQSPRYKVTKRGQDVTLRCDPISSHATLYWYQQALGQGPEFLTYFNYEAQPDKSGLPSDRFSAERPEGSISTLTIQRTEQRDSAMYRCASSPLLAGGQTEQFFGPGTRLTVL.

V is TRBV19 and J is TRBJ2-6; 9 bases map to TRBD1. Germline CDR1 and CDR2: LNHDA and SQIVND (reference sequence). The CDR3 contains 18 residues. V dropped 9 bases and J dropped 2; count of bases not matched to a gene: 14. CDR3 sequence reads: CASHNAGTGYTGANVLTF. The CDR3 coding sequence is TGTGCCAGCCACAATGCGGGGACAGGGTACACTGGGGCCAACGTCCTGACTTTC. Full variable domain (rest looked up from reference TRBV19 and TRBJ2-6): DGGITQSPKYLFRKEGQNVTLSCEQNLNHDAMYWYRQDPGQGLRLIYYSQIVNDFQKGDIAEGYSVSREKKESFPLTVTSAQKNPTAFYLCASHNAGTGYTGANVLTFGAGSRLTVL.

This chain joins TRBV3-1 (or the pseudogene TRBV3-2) and TRBJ1-4; tentatively, D is TRBD1 (5 bases). Per the germline V gene, CDR1 is LGHDT and CDR2 is YNNKEL (reference sequence). Trimming took off 4 bases at V and 4 bases at J, with 13 bases between the two ends. The CDR3 has 15 amino acids. The CDR3 sequence is CASSPRSGDNEKLFF. As DNA, the CDR3 is TGTGCCAGCAGCCCCCGATCGGGGGATAATGAAAAACTGTTTTTT.

The rearrangement joins TRBV2 to TRBJ1-3, with D possibly being TRBD1 (5 bases). The CDR3 consists of 16 residues. Germline loops: CDR1 SNHLY, CDR2 FYNNEI. Trimming took 5 bases from V and 3 from J, leaving 17 bases between them. CDR3 nucleotide sequence: TGTGCCAGCAGTCAAAGAGGAGGGGAGGGTGGAAACACCATATATTTT. Protein: CASSQRGGEGGNTIYF.

Comment on this clone: Other DNA variants within this sample encode the same CDR3. The chain carries TRBV18 and TRBJ1-2, with a tentative D call TRBD1 (5 bases). The CDR3 consists of 13 residues. The germline V gene encodes CDR1 KGHSH and CDR2 LQKENI. The V end lost 2 bases, the J end lost 3 bases, and 7 bases lay between the germline ends. For the CDR3, the DNA is TGTGCCAGCTCACCATCGACAGACTATGGCTACACCTTC. Translated, it gives CASSPSTDYGYTF.

The rearrangement joins TRBV30 to TRBJ1-5; D not resolved. CDR3 length: 12 residues. Looked up from germline, CDR1 is GTSNPN and CDR2 is SVGIG (reference sequence). V dropped 2 bases and J dropped 9 bases, with 11 bases sitting between them. This CDR3 is CAWSNGVGPQHF. The CDR3 coding sequence is TGTGCCTGGAGTAACGGTGTCGGGCCCCAGCATTTT.

V is TRBV30 and J is TRBJ1-6, with D possibly being TRBD1 (6 bases). Germline V CDR1 and CDR2: GTSNPN, SVGIG (reference sequence). V was clipped by 0 bases and J by 4 bases, with 10 bases between them. The CDR3 sequence is 15 residues long. The CDR3 DNA follows: TGTGCCTGGAGTGTATGGACAGAATATAATTCACCCCTCCACTTT. Translating gives CAWSVWTEYNSPLHF.

V usage is TRBV7-9 and J usage is TRBJ1-5; no clear D. This CDR3 comprises 13 residues. Germline CDR1 is SEHNR and CDR2 is FQNEAQ (reference sequence). Trimming shortened V by 1 base and J by 4 bases, and 5 bases separated the two germline ends. This CDR3 is CASSLGHNQPQHF. CDR3 coding DNA: TGTGCCAGCAGCTTAGGGCATAATCAGCCCCAGCATTTT.

Regarding this clone: A much larger clone differs by one base, so this may be a read error. CDR3 sequence (DNA): TGCGCCAGCAGCTTGGAGCGGGGAACTGAAGCTTTCTTT. Translating it yields CASSLERGTEAFF. This chain joins TRBV5-1 and TRBJ1-1; D is uncertain. Germline assignment: CDR1 SGHRS and CDR2 YFSETQ. The CDR3 is 13 residues long. V was pared by 0 bases and J by 5 bases, with 8 bases between.

This chain joins TRBV6-5 and TRBJ1-5, with TRBD1 as a possible D gene (5 bases). The V end was cut by 2 bases, the J end by 11 bases, with 7 bases between. This CDR3 has 11 amino acids. Germline V lookup: CDR1 MNHEY, CDR2 SVGAGI. The CDR3 nucleotides are TGTGCCAGCAGTTACCGGGGGGCCCAGCATTTT. It encodes CASSYRGAQHF.

This clone was recorded only once. The chain combines TRBV5-1 with TRBJ1-2; D possibly corresponds to TRBD1 (6 bases). In germline, CDR1 is SGHRS, CDR2 YFSETQ. The V end was cut by 0 bases, the J end by 7 bases, with 19 bases between. This CDR3 spans 16 amino acids. In DNA form, the CDR3 reads TGCGCCAGCAGCTTGGCCGAGTGGGCAGGGGTTGGTGGCTACACCTTC. Protein product: CASSLAEWAGVGGYTF.

Notes on this clone: The identical CDR3 is also encoded by other nucleotide sequences in the sample. The V gene is TRBV11-2, the J gene TRBJ1-2; 7 bases are shared with TRBD1. The germline V gene has CDR1 SGHAT and CDR2 FQNNGV. The CDR3 consists of 13 residues. Trimming at V came to 5 bases and at J to 2 bases, leaving 2 bases not matched to a gene. Here the CDR3 reads CASSLGQNYGYTF. In nucleotides, the CDR3 is TGTGCCAGCAGCCTGGGACAGAACTATGGCTACACCTTC.

This clone was seen once. The chain joins TRBV10-3 to TRBJ1-4, with 9 nucleotides matching TRBD1. Germline CDR1 reads ENHRY; CDR2 reads SYGVKD. With V trimmed by 4 bases and J by 7 bases, 4 bases remained unmatched. This CDR3 is built from 14 residues. CDR3 sequence: CAISGTGDREKLFF. Here the CDR3 DNA reads TGTGCCATCAGTGGGACAGGGGACCGTGAAAAACTGTTTTTT.

This clone was seen once. The chain recombines TRBV19 with TRBJ1-5, with TRBD1 matching over 8 bases. V lost 6 bases, J lost 6 bases, and 7 bases stayed unmatched. Germline V lookup: CDR1 LNHDA, CDR2 SQIVND (reference sequence). This CDR3 is 14 amino acids long. This chain's CDR3 is CASRLGTGGQPQHF. In DNA, the CDR3 is TGTGCCAGTAGGCTCGGGACAGGCGGTCAGCCCCAGCATTTT.

V is TRBV7-9 and J is TRBJ1-2; D gene unclear. With 1 base removed from V and 4 bases from J, the gap between germline ends came to 10 bases. This CDR3 comprises 14 residues. Germline assignment: CDR1 SEHNR and CDR2 FQNEAQ (reference sequence). The CDR3 loop reads CASSLESVIYGYTF. CDR3 bases: TGTGCCAGCAGCTTAGAATCGGTGATCTATGGCTACACCTTC.

This clone occurred many times. The chain carries TRBV19 and TRBJ1-2; 7 positions agree with TRBD1. CDR3 length: 13 residues. Germline V gene data show CDR1 as LNHDA and CDR2 as SQIVND (reference sequence). V was clipped by 10 bases and J by 4 bases; unmatched bases: 9. The CDR3 protein is CATVDRALYGYTF. The CDR3 nucleotides are TGTGCCACCGTAGACAGGGCCCTCTATGGCTACACCTTC.

J is TRBJ2-1 and V is TRBV6-5; 12 bases line up with TRBD2. The CDR3 extends over 15 amino acids. J was trimmed by 6 bases and V by 7 bases; bases with no gene match: 7. CDR1 MNHEY and CDR2 SVGAGI come from the germline V gene. CDR3 DNA sequence: TGTGCCAGCATTCTGACTAGCGGGGGCCGCAATGAGCAGTTCTTC. It specifies CASILTSGGRNEQFF.

The V gene is TRBV7-2, the J gene TRBJ2-2; 8 bases agree with TRBD1. This CDR3 is built from 14 residues. Germline CDR1 and CDR2: SGHTA and FQGNSA. With 5 bases clipped from V and 6 bases from J, the junction kept 5 bases outside the gene matches. CDR3 DNA sequence: TGTGCCAGCAGCGACAGGGGTACTGCCGGGGAGCTGTTTTTT. Translated: CASSDRGTAGELFF.

The table lists this clone with a few counts. This chain links TRBV12-3 or TRBV12-4 with TRBJ1-2; D gene unclear. V shed 3 bases and J shed 6 bases, with 5 bases lying between them. This CDR3 region has 11 residues. CDR3 nucleotide sequence: TGTGCCAGCAGTTTCAATGATGGCTACACCTTC. Residues: CASSFNDGYTF.